This is a list of T cell receptor beta chains from one sample in a study of human T cells and chemical hapten exposure. TCRdb re-called the 5' RACE reads with MiXCR, one entry per CDR3 protein. The table records 95,000 to 120,000 distinct CDR3 sequences, approximately 19% of them present only once. The receptors were sampled from a human donor in good health. CDR3s include the opening cysteine and the closing phenylalanine or tryptophan. Fields, in order: clone size, CDR3 length, J gene, V gene, D gene, CDR3 protein, CDR3 DNA. D genes are given only for firm matches. The listing skips clone size in some rows; elsewhere it reads once, few, many or a size class.

few	15	TRBJ2-7	TRBV6-1	TRBD1	CASSEAWTGTYEQYF	TGTGCCAGCAGTGAAGCCTGGACAGGGACCTACGAGCAGTACTTC
-	13	TRBJ2-7	TRBV4-1	-	CASSRGPGDEQYF	TGCGCCAGCAGCCGAGGGCCCGGGGACGAGCAGTACTTC
-	13	TRBJ2-7	TRBV6-1	TRBD1	CASGLGTVSEQYF	TGTGCCAGCGGTCTAGGGACAGTCTCCGAGCAGTACTTC
-	17	TRBJ1-5	TRBV19	TRBD1	CASSIAPDRVLNQPQHF	TGTGCCAGTAGTATAGCTCCGGACAGGGTCCTCAATCAGCCCCAGCATTTT
few	13	TRBJ1-1	TRBV9	-	CASSESQWGGAFF	TGTGCCAGCAGCGAAAGCCAGTGGGGCGGTGCTTTCTTT
few	15	TRBJ1-1	TRBV9	-	CASSVGPGTNTEAFF	TGTGCCAGCAGCGTAGGTCCAGGCACCAACACTGAAGCTTTCTTT
few	11	TRBJ2-7	TRBV28	-	CASGLRSEPYF	TGTGCCAGCGGTCTAAGGTCGGAGCCTTACTTC
-	16	TRBJ2-7	TRBV6-6	TRBD2	CASSSLAGGPNYEQYF	TGTGCCAGCAGTTCCTTAGCGGGAGGACCCAACTACGAGCAGTACTTC
-	14	TRBJ1-3	TRBV6-5	-	CASRVSSSGNTIYF	TGTGCCAGCAGGGTCTCTAGCTCTGGAAACACCATATATTTT
-	12	TRBJ2-1	TRBV6-2/TRBV6-3	-	CASRMYYNEQFF	TGTGCCAGCAGGATGTACTACAATGAGCAGTTCTTC
-	15	TRBJ2-6	TRBV5-6	TRBD1	CASSTGGSGANVLTF	TGTGCCAGCAGTACAGGGGGCTCTGGGGCCAACGTCCTGACTTTC
-	15	TRBJ1-1	TRBV5-1	TRBD1	CASSFTGGGGTEAFF	TGCGCCAGCAGCTTCACAGGGGGCGGGGGCACTGAAGCTTTCTTT
-	16	TRBJ2-5	TRBV6-5	TRBD2	CASSYSGTSGQETQYF	TGTGCCAGCAGTTACTCTGGGACTAGCGGCCAAGAGACCCAGTACTTC
few	13	TRBJ2-3	TRBV6-4	-	CASSLALTDTQYF	TGTGCCAGCAGTTTAGCCTTAACAGATACGCAGTATTTT
few	15	TRBJ1-5	TRBV6-1	TRBD1	CASSGTGGRNQPQHF	TGTGCCAGCAGTGGGACAGGGGGCAGGAATCAGCCCCAGCATTTT
-	13	TRBJ1-1	TRBV9	-	CASSARQVTEAFF	TGTGCCAGCAGCGCCCGACAGGTAACTGAAGCTTTCTTT
-	14	TRBJ2-7	TRBV29-1	-	CSVVKERYSYEQYF	TGCAGCGTTGTGAAGGAAAGATACTCCTACGAGCAGTACTTC
-	16	TRBJ2-1	TRBV7-9	-	CASSLVGPLTYNEQFF	TGTGCCAGCAGCTTAGTCGGACCGCTTACATACAATGAGCAGTTCTTC
-	16	TRBJ1-5	TRBV12-3/TRBV12-4	-	CASSFFGRNSNQPQHF	TGTGCCAGCAGTTTTTTTGGGCGGAATAGCAATCAGCCCCAGCATTTT
few	15	TRBJ2-5	TRBV25-1	-	CASSEQRTPQETQYF	TGTGCCAGCAGTGAGCAGCGGACGCCACAAGAGACCCAGTACTTC
few	13	TRBJ2-7	TRBV6-5	TRBD1	CASRPGGSYEQYF	TGTGCCAGCAGACCAGGGGGCAGCTACGAGCAGTACTTC
-	15	TRBJ2-7	TRBV20-1	-	CSARGSRGRKYEQYF	TGCAGTGCTAGAGGGTCAAGGGGGAGGAAGTACGAGCAGTACTTC
-	14	TRBJ1-4	TRBV30	TRBD1	CAWSVKGASEKLFF	TGTGCCTGGAGTGTAAAGGGGGCAAGTGAAAAACTGTTTTTT
few	16	TRBJ2-7	TRBV28	-	CASSPGLRLTTYEQYF	TGTGCCAGCAGCCCTGGCCTCCGACTAACAACTTACGAGCAGTACTTC
many	15	TRBJ2-7	TRBV11-2	TRBD2	CASSPGLAGSYEQYF	TGTGCCAGCTCACCGGGACTAGCGGGGAGCTACGAGCAGTACTTC
many	15	TRBJ2-7	TRBV5-1	TRBD2	CASSATSGPTYEQYF	TGCGCCAGCAGCGCTACTAGCGGGCCAACCTACGAGCAGTACTTC
-	15	TRBJ2-3	TRBV28	-	CASSPDGLSTDTQYF	TGTGCCAGCAGTCCGGACGGGCTAAGCACAGATACGCAGTATTTT